A single sample is the source of the 22 T cell receptor beta chains below, sequenced in a study of beta chain features in type 1 diabetes (dated by TCRdb to 2016 to 2018). Library prep was done by the immunoSEQ multiplex PCR assay. The High Capacity cDNA Reverse Transcription Kit was used to reverse transcribe all of the isolated RNA, meaning that expressed TCRB transcripts were what got sequenced. The immuneACCESS repertoire file appears here via TCRdb, limited to in-frame rearrangements. These files lack a portion of the clones; in checked studies, under half of the deficit traces to unresolved V genes, and the cause of the others is not known. A total of 130,000 or so clones appear in this sample, about 9.1% of them only once. The top ten clonotypes cover 0.55% to 0.65% of the sample. Sequencing was done on a sample of central memory CD4+ T cells from blood. The receptors derive from a woman between 40 and 55 years old in good health.

This clone has just a few counts. V and J are TRBV29-1 and TRBJ1-2; D is unresolved. Trimming removed 7 bases at V and 4 bases at J, with 19 bases between. There are 14 residues in the CDR3. Germline values: CDR1 SQVTM, CDR2 ANQGSEA. The CDR3 loop reads CSARGRGVGYGYTF. The CDR3 region has the DNA TGCAGCGCTCGCGGGCGAGGAGTGGGCTATGGCTACACCTTC.

This clone has a count of ten or more. The chain links TRBV7-2 to TRBJ1-3; TRBD1 matches 7 bases. J lost 4 bases, V lost 5 bases, and 8 bases had no gene match. CDR3 length equals 15 residues. Germline V CDR1 and CDR2: SGHTA, FQGNSA. CDR3 amino acids: CASSKTGELGNTIYF. CDR3 sequence (DNA): TGTGCCAGCAGCAAAACAGGGGAATTAGGAAACACCATATATTTT.

The chain combines TRBV7-2 with TRBJ2-3; TRBD2 aligns across 9 bases. The germline gives CDR1 SGHTA, CDR2 FQGNSA. V shed 6 bases, J shed 4 bases, and the junction held 5 bases outside the gene matches. This CDR3 spans 14 amino acids. The CDR3 reads CASSRLAVPDTQYF. In nucleotides, the CDR3 is TGTGCCAGCAGTCGACTAGCGGTCCCAGATACGCAGTATTTT.

The chain couples TRBV7-9 to TRBJ1-1, with 8 bases aligning to TRBD1. The trim removed 3 bases at V and 8 bases at J, leaving 2 bases unmatched. This CDR3 comprises 12 residues. Looked up from germline, CDR1 is SEHNR and CDR2 is FQNEAQ (reference sequence). CDR3 residues: CASSFRDREAFF. The CDR3 DNA sequence: TGTGCCAGCAGCTTCCGGGACAGGGAAGCTTTCTTT. The entire variable domain, with the rest obtained from reference TRBV7-9 and TRBJ1-1, is as follows: DTGVSQNPRHKITKRGQNVTFRCDPISEHNRLYWYRQTLGQGPEFLTYFQNEAQLEKSRLLSDRFSAERPKGSFSTLEIQRTEQGDSAMYLCASSFRDREAFFGQGTRLTVV.

The chain combines TRBV12-5 with TRBJ2-5; D gene unclear. V dropped 5 bases and J dropped 5 bases, with 6 bases sitting between them. CDR3 size: 11 residues. CDR1 LGHNT and CDR2 FRNRAP come from the germline V gene. The CDR3, as DNA: TGTGCTAGTGGTGAACAGGAGACCCAGTACTTC. Protein sequence: CASGEQETQYF. Filled out from reference TRBV12-5 and TRBJ2-5, the complete variable domain reads DARVTQTPRHKVTEMGQEVTMRCQPILGHNTVFWYRQTMMQGLELLAYFRNRAPLDDSGMPKDRFSAEMPDATLATLKIQPSEPRDSAVYFCASGEQETQYFGPGTRLLVL.

V is TRBV19 and J is TRBJ2-6; 12 positions agree with TRBD2. The CDR3 loop spans 19 amino acids. The V gene end was trimmed by 1 base and the J gene end by 1 base; junction bases not matched to a gene: 5. CDR1 and CDR2 (germline): LNHDA, SQIVND (reference sequence). As DNA, the CDR3 is TGTGCCAGTAGTATAGGTCTAGCGGGGGGGATATCTGGGGCCAACGTCCTGACTTTC. Its translation: CASSIGLAGGISGANVLTF. The whole variable domain, remainder taken from reference TRBV19 and TRBJ2-6, is DGGITQSPKYLFRKEGQNVTLSCEQNLNHDAMYWYRQDPGQGLRLIYYSQIVNDFQKGDIAEGYSVSREKKESFPLTVTSAQKNPTAFYLCASSIGLAGGISGANVLTFGAGSRLTVL.

A word on this clone: This sample also contains other DNA sequences that code for the same CDR3. V is TRBV6-1 and J is TRBJ1-2; D is possibly TRBD1 (5 bases). The germline V gene encodes CDR1 MNHNS and CDR2 SASEGT. V lost 0 bases and J 4 bases, leaving 9 bases between the germline ends. The CDR3 extends over 14 amino acids. The CDR3 spells CASSEAGRAYGYTF. The CDR3 DNA is TGTGCCAGCAGTGAAGCTGGCAGGGCCTATGGCTACACCTTC.

This clone was counted only a few times. For the CDR3, the DNA is TGCGCCAGCAGCCGGGACACTCAATATGGGACAGATACGCAGTATTTT. Residues: CASSRDTQYGTDTQYF. The V call is TRBV4-3, the J call TRBJ2-3; tentative D call: TRBD1 (6 bases). The length of the CDR3 is 16 residues. Trimming removed 4 bases at V and 3 bases at J, with 17 bases between. From germline, CDR1 is LGHNA and CDR2 YSLEER.

This clone appeared a few times. The chain employs TRBV2 and TRBJ2-2, with TRBD2 identical over 8 bases. Looked up from germline, CDR1 is SNHLY and CDR2 is FYNNEI. The CDR3 is made up of 15 amino acids. V shed 4 bases and J 6 bases; nucleotides not matched to a gene: 7. The CDR3: CASSVSGGRPGELFF. For the CDR3, the DNA is TGTGCCAGCAGTGTGTCGGGGGGGCGGCCCGGGGAGCTGTTTTTT.

This chain uses TRBV5-1 with TRBJ2-2, with D tentatively TRBD2 (6 bases). The length of the CDR3 is 17 residues. Between the trimmed V and J ends, which lost 3 bases and 4 bases, there was a span of 19 bases. Germline V lookup: CDR1 SGHRS, CDR2 YFSETQ. The CDR3 DNA reads as TGCGCCAGCAGCTCGGTTCAGTTTAGCGGTACCACCGGGGAGCTGTTTTTT. It translates to CASSSVQFSGTTGELFF. Variable domain in full (rest from reference TRBV5-1 and TRBJ2-2): KAGVTQTPRYLIKTRGQQVTLSCSPISGHRSVSWYQQTPGQGLQFLFEYFSETQRNKGNFPGRFSGRQFSNSRSEMNVSTLELGDSALYLCASSSVQFSGTTGELFFGEGSRLTVL.

This clone was counted only a few times. The rearrangement joins TRBV10-3 to TRBJ2-2, with TRBD2 matching over 9 bases. The ends lost 3 bases at V and 5 bases at J; junction bases unmatched: 4. Germline V CDR1 and CDR2: ENHRY, SYGVKD. This CDR3 is 15 amino acids long. The CDR3 nucleotides read TGTGCCATCAGTGAAGCGGGGGGAGGTACCGGGGAGCTGTTTTTT. This gives the protein CAISEAGGGTGELFF.

This clone has more than one count but fewer than ten. Here the CDR3 DNA reads TGCGCCAGCAGCTCCGAGACTAGCGGGGCAGAGACCCAGTACTTC. Protein sequence: CASSSETSGAETQYF. V and J are TRBV5-1 and TRBJ2-5, with 11 bases identical to TRBD2. With V trimmed by 3 bases and J by 4 bases, 5 bases remained unmatched. In germline, CDR1 is SGHRS, CDR2 YFSETQ. The CDR3 is 15 residues long.

This clone came up a few times. The chain couples TRBV6-5 to TRBJ2-1, with 7 nucleotides matching TRBD2. The CDR3 runs to 15 residues. The V gene's germline CDR1 is MNHEY and CDR2 SVGAGI. V lost 6 bases and J lost 5; bases outside the gene matches: 10. The chain's CDR3 is CASSSAGTNNNEQFF. In DNA, the CDR3 is TGTGCCAGCAGCAGCGCCGGGACTAACAACAATGAGCAGTTCTTC.

To note about this clone: Other DNA sequences from this sample encode an identical CDR3 as well. The V call is TRBV2, the J call TRBJ1-4; D may be TRBD1 (6 bases). V dropped 8 bases and J dropped 8 bases, with 15 bases sitting between them. There are 13 residues in the CDR3. The germline CDR1 and CDR2 sequences are SNHLY and FYNNEI. CDR3 region: CASYRARGEKLFF. CDR3 sequence (DNA): TGTGCCAGCTACAGGGCGAGAGGGGAAAAACTGTTTTTT.

The table lists this clone with a few counts. The chain is built from TRBV6-6 and TRBJ1-2; D gene unclear. The CDR3 consists of 12 residues. Germline V gene lookup returns CDR1 MNHNY and CDR2 SVGAGI (reference sequence). Trimming shortened V by 2 bases and J by 6 bases, and 7 bases separated the two germline ends. CDR3 bases: TGTGCCAGCAGTTACCGGGGAAATGGCTACACCTTC. It translates to CASSYRGNGYTF.

This clone occurred a few times. The chain combines TRBV28 with TRBJ1-1; 8 positions match TRBD1. Unmatched junction bases numbered 9, after V lost 5 bases and J lost 1 base. Looked up from germline, CDR1 is MDHEN and CDR2 is SYDVKM. This CDR3 is 16 amino acids long. CDR3 coding DNA: TGTGCCAGCAGTCCAACAGGGGGTGAAGCGAACACTGAAGCTTTCTTT. Translated: CASSPTGGEANTEAFF.

This rearrangement joins TRBV6-1 to TRBJ2-6; 11 nucleotides line up with TRBD1. The germline CDR1 and CDR2 sequences are MNHNS and SASEGT. V was clipped by 4 bases and J by 3 bases; unmatched bases: 8. The CDR3 spans 18 residues. CDR3 sequence: CASSVRGQGVNGANVLTF. For the CDR3, the DNA is TGTGCCAGCAGTGTCCGGGGACAGGGGGTAAATGGGGCCAACGTCCTGACTTTC.

The table lists this clone with many counts. This chain joins TRBV5-1 and TRBJ2-1; the match to TRBD2 covers 7 bases. The CDR3 length is 14 residues. With V trimmed by 4 bases and J by 6 bases, 7 bases remained unmatched. Germline-derived CDR1 and CDR2 are SGHRS and YFSETQ. CDR3 nucleotides: TGCGCCAGCAGCCTCGGGAGGACCCCCAATGAGCAGTTCTTC. It translates to CASSLGRTPNEQFF.

This clone has a handful of counts. The genes are TRBV28 and TRBJ1-5, with a tentative D call TRBD1 (6 bases). Germline loops: CDR1 MDHEN, CDR2 SYDVKM. V gave up 5 bases and J gave up 5 bases, with 16 bases separating them. The CDR3 extends over 15 amino acids. CDR3 DNA sequence: TGTGCCAGCAGTCCGCCGGGGGGGCGGGATCAGCCCCAGCATTTT. This gives the protein CASSPPGGRDQPQHF.

This rearrangement joins TRBV2 to TRBJ2-7, with 7 bases lining up with TRBD1. The CDR3 consists of 15 residues. Germline V gene sequence: CDR1 SNHLY, CDR2 FYNNEI. V trimming: 5 bases; J trimming: 1 base; junction bases outside the gene matches: 8. The CDR3 protein is CASSSTGAKSYEQYF. The CDR3 nucleotides are TGTGCCAGCAGTTCCACAGGGGCGAAGTCCTACGAGCAGTACTTC.

The rearrangement links TRBV4-1 to TRBJ1-4, with D uncertain. Trimming pared 4 bases from V and 8 bases from J, leaving 17 bases between. CDR1 and CDR2 (germline): MGHRA, YSYEKL. The CDR3 length is 15 residues. The CDR3: CASSPLETTREKLFF. The DNA of the CDR3 is TGCGCCAGCAGCCCGCTAGAAACGACTCGGGAAAAACTGTTTTTT.

This clone was recorded a few times. The chain's CDR3 is CATSRDLWPGISTNEKLFF. In DNA form, the CDR3 reads TGTGCCACCAGCAGAGATCTTTGGCCAGGGATTTCAACTAATGAAAAACTGTTTTTT. This chain uses TRBV15 with TRBJ1-4, with D possibly TRBD1 on 5 matching bases. Trimming stripped 0 bases from V and 0 bases from J, with 17 bases between. The CDR3 has 19 residues. Per the germline V gene, CDR1 is LNHNV and CDR2 is YYDKDF (reference sequence).